The table lists the clone carrying this T cell receptor beta chain with a few counts. The sample is drawn from a study of human T cells and chemical hapten exposure. The time point was: patch test 1, 2 weeks after DPC sensitization. Treatment: therapeutic diphenylcyclopropenone sensitization with weekly scalp DPC. TCRdb passed the RACE reads through MiXCR, listing each CDR3 protein once. This table holds some 83,000 distinct CDR3 sequences, roughly 10% found once. The receptor was derived from a woman aged 45-65 years with alopecia areata. Some clones in this sample may be carry-over from other donors' samples. The sequencing used whole blood, collected in connection with sensitization to the hapten diphenylcyclopropenone (DPC).

The CDR3 nucleotides are TGCGCCAGCAGCTCGCGGACAGGGGGCGGCTACACCTTC. As protein: CASSSRTGGGYTF. The chain has TRBV5-1 and TRBJ1-2; 11 bases agree with TRBD1. The CDR3 is made up of 13 amino acids. V trimming: 3 bases; J trimming: 8 bases; junction bases outside the gene matches: 3. Germline CDR1 SGHRS, CDR2 YFSETQ.